The 5 T cell receptor beta chains reported below all come from one sample, sequenced in a study of blood T cell repertoires in COVID-19. Profiled with immunoSEQ multiplex PCR; TCRdb holds only in-frame clones, not every one. In the table there are around 140,000 clones, almost 80% of which are singletons. The sample was PBMCs or T cells enriched from blood (not recorded which). These receptors came from a woman in her 50s who had recovered from COVID-19.

The chain employs TRBV5-1 and TRBJ1-1, with 9 bases fitting TRBD1. The CDR3 has 15 residues. CDR1 and CDR2 (germline): SGHRS, YFSETQ. Trimming at V came to 5 bases and at J to 1 base, leaving 6 bases not matched to a gene. The CDR3 loop is CASRGGQGTNTEAFF. CDR3 coding DNA: TGCGCCAGCAGGGGAGGACAGGGGACGAACACTGAAGCTTTCTTT.

The gene calls are TRBV4-2 and TRBJ2-1; the match to TRBD2 covers 9 bases. With V trimmed by 0 bases and J by 4 bases, 4 bases remained unmatched. This CDR3 region has 16 residues. Germline CDR1 reads LGHNA; CDR2 reads YNFKEQ. This chain's CDR3 is CASSQEGTSRYNEQFF. CDR3 bases: TGTGCCAGCAGCCAAGAAGGGACTAGCAGGTACAATGAGCAGTTCTTC.

This rearrangement joins TRBV6-5 to TRBJ2-7, with D possibly TRBD1 on 6 matching bases. Between the trimmed V and J ends, which lost 6 bases and 5 bases, there was a span of 11 bases. Germline V gene lookup returns CDR1 MNHEY and CDR2 SVGAGI. The CDR3 covers 12 residues. The CDR3 DNA is TGTGCCAGCAGCGACGACAGGAACGAGCAGTACTTC. Its translation: CASSDDRNEQYF.

The chain couples TRBV3-1 (or the pseudogene TRBV3-2) to TRBJ1-3; D remains ambiguous. The CDR3 is made up of 15 amino acids. In germline, CDR1 is LGHDT, CDR2 YNNKEL (reference sequence). Trimming removed 6 bases at V and 0 bases at J, with 12 bases between. CDR3 in DNA: TGTGCCAGCAGTCCTAACGCCGTCTCTGGAAACACCATATATTTT. This encodes CASSPNAVSGNTIYF.

This chain uses TRBV5-8 with TRBJ1-4; 12 nucleotides agree with TRBD1. V lost 4 bases and J lost 1; bases outside the gene matches: 8. The CDR3 totals 18 residues. Germline V gives CDR1 SGHTS, CDR2 YDEGEE. CDR3 sequence reads: CASSPGQGAQGTNEKLFF. CDR3 in DNA: TGTGCCAGCAGCCCGGGACAGGGGGCCCAAGGAACTAATGAAAAACTGTTTTTT.